The present T cell receptor beta chain was sequenced within a study of vaccination and CD4 T cells after COVID-19. Across the whole study: Convalescent patients gave post-COVID blood a median about 100 days post-diagnosis, range 35 to 161. Overlapping spike peptides from SARS-CoV-2, HCoV-NL63, HCoV-OC43 and HCoV-229E served to stimulate the cells.

Treatment of the sample: approximately nine-day PBMC culture with coronavirus spike peptide pools or control peptides (ViraFEST assay). ViraFEST expanded antigen-specific T cells with peptide pools, then sequenced TCRs. Positive PCR tests were logged from March through December 2020, ahead of US Alpha, Beta and Delta variants. In the case of this clonotype: The antigen remains undetermined.

V lost 1 base and J lost 8, with 17 bases in between. This CDR3 spans 16 amino acids. Germline V CDR1 and CDR2: MGHRA, YSYEKL. Sequencing of DNA taken from cultured CD4+ T cells relied on the Oncomine TCR Beta short-read assay. A single record per CDR3 protein comes from TCRdb applying MiXCR to the PCR reads. This sample has more than 13,000 distinct CDR3 sequences, with about 28% found just once. Sequencing was done on a sample of cultured CD4+ T cells from blood. The receptor comes from a human donor with COVID-19. The V gene is TRBV4-1, the J gene TRBJ2-2, with D maybe TRBD2 (5 bases). CDR3 in amino acids: CASSQVSGPNKGELFF. The CDR3 region has the DNA TGCGCCAGCAGCCAAGTCAGCGGTCCCAATAAGGGGGAGCTGTTTTTT.